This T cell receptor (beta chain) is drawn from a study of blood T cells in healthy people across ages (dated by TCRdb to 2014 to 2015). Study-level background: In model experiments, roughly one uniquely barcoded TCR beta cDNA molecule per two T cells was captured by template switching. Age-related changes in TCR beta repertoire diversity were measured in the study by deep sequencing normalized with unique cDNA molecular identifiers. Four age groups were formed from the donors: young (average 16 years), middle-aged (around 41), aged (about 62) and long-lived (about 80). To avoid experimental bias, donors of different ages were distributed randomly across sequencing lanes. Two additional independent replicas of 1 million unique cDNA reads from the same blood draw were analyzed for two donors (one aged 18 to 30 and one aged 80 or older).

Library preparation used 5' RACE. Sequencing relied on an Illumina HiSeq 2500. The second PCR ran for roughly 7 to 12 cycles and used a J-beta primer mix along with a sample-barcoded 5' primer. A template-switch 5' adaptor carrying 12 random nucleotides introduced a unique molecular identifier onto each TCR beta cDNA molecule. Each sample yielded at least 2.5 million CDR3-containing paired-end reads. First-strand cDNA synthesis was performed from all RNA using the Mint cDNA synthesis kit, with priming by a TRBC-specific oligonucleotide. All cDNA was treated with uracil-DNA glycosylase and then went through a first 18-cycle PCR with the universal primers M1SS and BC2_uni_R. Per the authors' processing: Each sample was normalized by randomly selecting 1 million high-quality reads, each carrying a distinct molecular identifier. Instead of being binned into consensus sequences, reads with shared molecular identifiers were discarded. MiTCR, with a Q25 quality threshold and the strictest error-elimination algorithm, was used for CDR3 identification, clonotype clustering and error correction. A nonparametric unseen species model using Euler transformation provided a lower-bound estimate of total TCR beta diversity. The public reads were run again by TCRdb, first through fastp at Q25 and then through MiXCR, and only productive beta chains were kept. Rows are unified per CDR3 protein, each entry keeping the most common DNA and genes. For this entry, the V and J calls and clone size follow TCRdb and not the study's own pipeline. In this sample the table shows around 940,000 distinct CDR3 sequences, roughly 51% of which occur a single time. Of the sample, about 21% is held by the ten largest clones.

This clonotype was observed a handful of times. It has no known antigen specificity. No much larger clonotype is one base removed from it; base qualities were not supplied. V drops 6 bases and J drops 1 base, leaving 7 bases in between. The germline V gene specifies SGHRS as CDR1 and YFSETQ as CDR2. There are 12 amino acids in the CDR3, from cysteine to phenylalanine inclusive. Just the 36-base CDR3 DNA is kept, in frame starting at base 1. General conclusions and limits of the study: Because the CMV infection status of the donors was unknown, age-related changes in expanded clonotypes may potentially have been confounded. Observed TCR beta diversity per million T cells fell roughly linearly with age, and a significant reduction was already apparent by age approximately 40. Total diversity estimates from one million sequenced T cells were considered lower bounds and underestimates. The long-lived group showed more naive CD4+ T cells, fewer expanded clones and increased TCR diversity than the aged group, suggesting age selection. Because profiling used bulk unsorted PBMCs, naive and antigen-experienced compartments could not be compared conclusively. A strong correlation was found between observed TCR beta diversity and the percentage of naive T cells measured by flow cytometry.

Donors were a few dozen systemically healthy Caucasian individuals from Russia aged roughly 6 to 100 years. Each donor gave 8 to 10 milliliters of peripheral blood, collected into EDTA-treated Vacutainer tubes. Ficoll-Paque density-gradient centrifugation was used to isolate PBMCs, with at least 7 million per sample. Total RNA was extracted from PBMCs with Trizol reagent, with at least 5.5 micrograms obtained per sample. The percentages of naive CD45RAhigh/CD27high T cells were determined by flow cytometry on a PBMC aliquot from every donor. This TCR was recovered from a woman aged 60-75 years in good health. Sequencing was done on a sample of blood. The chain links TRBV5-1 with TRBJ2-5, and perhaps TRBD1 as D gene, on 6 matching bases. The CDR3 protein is CASTRGQETQYF. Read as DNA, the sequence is TGCGCCAGCACCAGGGGCCAAGAGACCCAGTACTTC.